This T cell receptor (beta chain) was observed in a study of T-cell reconstitution after alpha-beta-depleted transplantation in children. Findings of the study overall: At day 60, the high TCRbeta diversity found in some patients originated from recipient T cells and thymic progenitors that had survived. Among T cells one year after transplant, newly produced cells accounted for most counts and diversity. As was reported, about two months after transplant, alpha-beta T cells came from several hundred expanded graft clones.

The V end was cut by 3 bases, the J end by 5 bases, with 7 bases between. The CDR3 loop spans 12 amino acids. This clonotype was counted many times. Its antigen is as yet unknown. For TCRbeta, the library was prepared with unique molecular identifiers. TCRdb re-called the PCR reads with MiXCR, one entry per CDR3 protein. Found here are roughly 30,000 distinct CDR3 sequences, about 6% of them singletons; the top ten hold roughly a quarter. The clonotype was recovered from a child younger than two who had a stem cell transplant for acute myeloid leukemia, so the T cells may come from the graft donor. This sequence joins TRBV12-3 or TRBV12-4 and TRBJ2-5; D not certain. This specimen was peripheral blood, taken 60 days after TCRalphabeta/CD19-depleted stem cell transplant. The DNA for the CDR3 is TGTGCCAGCAGTTTTGGGTTTGAGACCCAGTACTTC. Amino acid sequence: CASSFGFETQYF.